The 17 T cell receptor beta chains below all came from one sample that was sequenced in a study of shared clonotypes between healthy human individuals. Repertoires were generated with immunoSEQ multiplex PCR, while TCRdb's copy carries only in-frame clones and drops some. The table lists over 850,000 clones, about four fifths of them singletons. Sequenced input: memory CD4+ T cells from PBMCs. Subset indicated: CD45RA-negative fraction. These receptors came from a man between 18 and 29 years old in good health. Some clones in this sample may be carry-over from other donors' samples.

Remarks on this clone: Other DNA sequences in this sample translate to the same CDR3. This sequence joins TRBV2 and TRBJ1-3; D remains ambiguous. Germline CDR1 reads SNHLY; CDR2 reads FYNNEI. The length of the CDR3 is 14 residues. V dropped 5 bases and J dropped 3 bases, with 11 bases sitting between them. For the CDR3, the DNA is TGTGCCAGCAGTCTCGAGGCGGGTGGAAACACCATATATTTT. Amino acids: CASSLEAGGNTIYF.

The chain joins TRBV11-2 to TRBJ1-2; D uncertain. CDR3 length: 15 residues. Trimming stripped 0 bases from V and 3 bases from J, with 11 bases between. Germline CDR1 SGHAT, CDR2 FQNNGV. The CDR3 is CASSLDLDDDYGYTF. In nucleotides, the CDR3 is TGTGCCAGCAGCTTAGATCTGGACGATGACTATGGCTACACCTTC.

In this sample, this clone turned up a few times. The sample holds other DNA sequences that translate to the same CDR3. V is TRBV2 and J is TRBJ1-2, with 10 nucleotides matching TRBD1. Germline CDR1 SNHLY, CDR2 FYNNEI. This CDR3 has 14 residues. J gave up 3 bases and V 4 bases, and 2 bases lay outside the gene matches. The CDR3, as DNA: TGTGCCAGCAGTGGACAGGGGGCTCACTATGGCTACACCTTC. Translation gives CASSGQGAHYGYTF.

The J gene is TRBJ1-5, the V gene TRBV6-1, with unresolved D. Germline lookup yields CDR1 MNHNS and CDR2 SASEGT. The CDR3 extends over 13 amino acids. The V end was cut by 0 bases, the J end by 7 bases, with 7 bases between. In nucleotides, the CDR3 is TGTGCCAGCAGTGAAGCAGTGAAGCAGCCCCAGCATTTT. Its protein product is CASSEAVKQPQHF.

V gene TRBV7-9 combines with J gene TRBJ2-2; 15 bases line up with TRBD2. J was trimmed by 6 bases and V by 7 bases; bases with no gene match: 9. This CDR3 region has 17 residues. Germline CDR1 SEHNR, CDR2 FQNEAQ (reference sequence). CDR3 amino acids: CASTPGLAGGLAGELFF. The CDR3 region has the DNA TGTGCCAGCACGCCGGGACTAGCGGGAGGTTTGGCCGGGGAGCTGTTTTTT.

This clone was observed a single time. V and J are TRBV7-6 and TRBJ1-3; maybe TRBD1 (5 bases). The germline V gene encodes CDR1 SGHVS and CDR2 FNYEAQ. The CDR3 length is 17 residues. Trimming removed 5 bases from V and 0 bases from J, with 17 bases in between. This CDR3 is CASSLNLGPSSGNTIYF. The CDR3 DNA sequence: TGTGCCAGCAGCCTCAACCTGGGGCCTAGCTCTGGAAACACCATATATTTT.

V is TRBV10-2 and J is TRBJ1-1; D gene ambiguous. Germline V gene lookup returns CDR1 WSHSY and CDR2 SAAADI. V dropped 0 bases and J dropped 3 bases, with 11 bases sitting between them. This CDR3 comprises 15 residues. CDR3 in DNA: TGCGCCAGCAGTGAGTCTGCAGGAAGGGACACTGAAGCTTTCTTT. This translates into CASSESAGRDTEAFF.

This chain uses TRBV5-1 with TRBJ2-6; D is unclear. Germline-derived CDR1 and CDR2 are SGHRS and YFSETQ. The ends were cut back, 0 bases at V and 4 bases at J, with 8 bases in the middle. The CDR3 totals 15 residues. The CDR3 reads CASSLAERGANVLTF. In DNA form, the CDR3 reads TGCGCCAGCAGCTTGGCGGAAAGGGGGGCCAACGTCCTGACTTTC.

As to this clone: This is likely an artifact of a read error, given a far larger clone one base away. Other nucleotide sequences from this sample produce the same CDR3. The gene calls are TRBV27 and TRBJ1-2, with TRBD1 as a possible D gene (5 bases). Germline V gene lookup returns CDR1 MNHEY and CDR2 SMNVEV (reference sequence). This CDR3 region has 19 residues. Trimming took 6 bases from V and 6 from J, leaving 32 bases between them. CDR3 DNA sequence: TGTGCCAGCAGGCAGAAATACCGACCCGGCCGGCTGGGGGTAGATGGCTACACCTTC. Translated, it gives CASRQKYRPGRLGVDGYTF.

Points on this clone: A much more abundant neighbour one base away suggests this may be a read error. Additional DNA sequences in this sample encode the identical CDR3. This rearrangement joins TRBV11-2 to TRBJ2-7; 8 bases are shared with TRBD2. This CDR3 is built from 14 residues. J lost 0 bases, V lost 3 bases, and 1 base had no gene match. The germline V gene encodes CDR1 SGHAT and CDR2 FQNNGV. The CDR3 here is CASSFSGSSYEQYF. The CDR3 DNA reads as TGTGCCAGCAGCTTCAGCGGGAGCTCCTACGAGCAGTACTTC.

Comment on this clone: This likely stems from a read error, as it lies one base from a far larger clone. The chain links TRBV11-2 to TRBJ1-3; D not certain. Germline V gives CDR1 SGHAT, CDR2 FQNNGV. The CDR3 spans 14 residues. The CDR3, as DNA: TGTGCCAGCAGCTTGACAAACTCTGGAAACACCACATATTTT. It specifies CASSLTNSGNTTYF.

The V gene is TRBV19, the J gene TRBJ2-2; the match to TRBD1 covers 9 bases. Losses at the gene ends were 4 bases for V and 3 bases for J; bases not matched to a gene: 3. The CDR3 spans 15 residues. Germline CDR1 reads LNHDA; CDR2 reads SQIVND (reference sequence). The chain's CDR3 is CASSKRTGDTGELFF. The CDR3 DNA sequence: TGTGCCAGTAGTAAGAGGACAGGGGACACCGGGGAGCTGTTTTTT.

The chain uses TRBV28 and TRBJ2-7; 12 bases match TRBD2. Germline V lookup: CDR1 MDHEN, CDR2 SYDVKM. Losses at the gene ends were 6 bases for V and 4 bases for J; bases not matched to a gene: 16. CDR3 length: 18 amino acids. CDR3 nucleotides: TGTGCCAGCAGCTTCACTAGCGGGAGGACCCGAACAAAATACGAGCAGTACTTC. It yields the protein CASSFTSGRTRTKYEQYF.

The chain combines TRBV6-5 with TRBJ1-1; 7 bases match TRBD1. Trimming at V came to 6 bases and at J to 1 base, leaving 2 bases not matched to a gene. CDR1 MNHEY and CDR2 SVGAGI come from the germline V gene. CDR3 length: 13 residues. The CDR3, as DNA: TGTGCCAGCAGCCAGGGGGGGAACACTGAAGCTTTCTTT. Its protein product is CASSQGGNTEAFF.

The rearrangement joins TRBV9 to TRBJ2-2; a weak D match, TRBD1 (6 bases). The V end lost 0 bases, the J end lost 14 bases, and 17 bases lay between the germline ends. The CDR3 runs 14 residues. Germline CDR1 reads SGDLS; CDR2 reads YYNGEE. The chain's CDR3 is CASSVDGDTRRLFF. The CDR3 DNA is TGTGCCAGCAGCGTAGATGGGGACACACGAAGACTGTTTTTT.

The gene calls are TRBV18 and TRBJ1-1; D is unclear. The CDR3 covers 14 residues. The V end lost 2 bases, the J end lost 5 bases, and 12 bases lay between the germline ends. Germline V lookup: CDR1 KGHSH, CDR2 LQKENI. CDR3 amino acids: CASSPGVARTEAFF. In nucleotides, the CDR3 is TGTGCCAGCTCACCAGGGGTGGCCAGGACTGAAGCTTTCTTT.

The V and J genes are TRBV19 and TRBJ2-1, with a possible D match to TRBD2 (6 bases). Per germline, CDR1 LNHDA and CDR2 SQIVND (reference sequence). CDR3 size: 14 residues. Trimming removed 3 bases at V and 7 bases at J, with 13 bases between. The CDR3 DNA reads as TGTGCCAGTAGTATTGGACGGAGGGGAAATGAGCAGTTCTTC. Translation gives CASSIGRRGNEQFF.